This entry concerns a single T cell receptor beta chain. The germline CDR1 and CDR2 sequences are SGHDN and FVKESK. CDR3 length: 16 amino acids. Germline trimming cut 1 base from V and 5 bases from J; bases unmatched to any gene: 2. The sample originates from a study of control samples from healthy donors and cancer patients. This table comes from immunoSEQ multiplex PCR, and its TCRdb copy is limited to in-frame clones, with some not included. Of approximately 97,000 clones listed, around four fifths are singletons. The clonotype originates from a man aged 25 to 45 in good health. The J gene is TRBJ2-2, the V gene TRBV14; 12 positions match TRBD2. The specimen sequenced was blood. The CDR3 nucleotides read TGTGCCAGCAGCCAAGTTGGACTAGCGGGGACCGGGGAGCTGTTTTTT. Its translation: CASSQVGLAGTGELFF.